This T cell receptor (beta chain) emerged from a study of cytomegalovirus exposure and HLA in healthy donors. Whole-study results and caveats: Common viral pathogens seemed, in a later analysis, to connect with several of the most significant clusters. Follow-up analysis found HLA locus-dependent TCR association rates, highest for DRB1 and lowest for HLA-C. A later analysis showed that HLA-associated TCR beta chains had undergone more clonal expansion than equally common others.

About this clone: As yet, its antigen is unknown.

In the PCR, 60 Vbeta and 13 Jbeta primers were used. TCRdb's table, derived via immunoSEQ multiplex PCR, lists solely in-frame clones and lacks some. This table holds about 120,000 clones. The ends were cut back, 2 bases at V and 4 bases at J, with 8 bases in the middle. This CDR3 comprises 13 residues. In germline, CDR1 is GTSNPN, CDR2 SVGIG (reference sequence). The clonotype was recovered from a man younger than 35 in good health and CMV-seronegative. The chain has TRBV30 and TRBJ2-2; D might be TRBD2 (6 bases). What was sequenced was PBMCs. DNA for the CDR3: TGTGCCTGGAGTCAGACTAGCACCGGGGAGCTGTTTTTT. Amino acids: CAWSQTSTGELFF.